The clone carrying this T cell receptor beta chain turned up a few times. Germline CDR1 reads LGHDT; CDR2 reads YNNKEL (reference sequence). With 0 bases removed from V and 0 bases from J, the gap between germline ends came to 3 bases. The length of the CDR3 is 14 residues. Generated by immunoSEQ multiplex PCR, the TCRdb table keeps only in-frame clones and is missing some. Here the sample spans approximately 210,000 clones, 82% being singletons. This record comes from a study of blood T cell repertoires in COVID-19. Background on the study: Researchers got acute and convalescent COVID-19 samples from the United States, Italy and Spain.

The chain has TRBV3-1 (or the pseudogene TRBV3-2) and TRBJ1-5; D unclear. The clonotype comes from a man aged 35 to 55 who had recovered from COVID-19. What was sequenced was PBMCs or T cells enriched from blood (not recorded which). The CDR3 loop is CASSQDISNQPQHF. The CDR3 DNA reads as TGTGCCAGCAGCCAAGATATTAGCAATCAGCCCCAGCATTTT.